Below, 20 T cell receptor beta chains from the same sample are listed, as sequenced in a study of blood T cell repertoires in COVID-19. The repertoire was sequenced with immunoSEQ multiplex PCR; TCRdb's copy has only in-frame clones and lacks some. The sample includes nearly 200,000 clones, approximately 88% seen only once; the top ten take 7.5% to 10%. Sample: PBMCs or T cells enriched from blood (not recorded which). The receptors were sampled from a young woman who had recovered from COVID-19.

The J gene is TRBJ2-2, the V gene TRBV13; 7 bases map to TRBD1. V lost 3 bases and J lost 2; bases outside the gene matches: 9. The CDR3 has 17 amino acids. CDR1 and CDR2 (germline): PRHDT, FYEKMQ (reference sequence). CDR3 region: CASSLNEGGENTGELFF. For the CDR3, the DNA is TGTGCCAGCAGCTTGAACGAAGGGGGCGAAAACACCGGGGAGCTGTTTTTT.

This clone was recorded only once. The chain links TRBV19 to TRBJ1-5; no definite D call. From germline, CDR1 is LNHDA and CDR2 SQIVND (reference sequence). Trimming took off 4 bases at V and 7 bases at J, with 17 bases between the two ends. The CDR3 is 15 amino acids. CDR3 nucleotides: TGTGCCAGTAGTACGTTCCGGGAGATACCACAGCCCCAGCATTTT. The encoded protein is CASSTFREIPQPQHF.

The chain has TRBV29-1 and TRBJ1-3, with unresolved D. CDR3 size: 12 residues. CDR1 SQVTM and CDR2 ANQGSEA come from the germline V gene. V lost 5 bases, J lost 2 bases, and 7 bases lay in between. The DNA of the CDR3 is TGCAGCGTTCGGGAAGCTGGAAACACCATATATTTT. Protein: CSVREAGNTIYF.

The chain couples TRBV3-1 (or the pseudogene TRBV3-2) to TRBJ2-7; the match to TRBD1 covers 8 bases. Germline CDR1 is LGHDT and CDR2 is YNNKEL (reference sequence). J was trimmed by 3 bases and V by 6 bases; bases with no gene match: 7. The CDR3 has 14 residues. CDR3 nucleotide sequence: TGTGCCAGCAGGAGACAGGGGAACTTCTACGAGCAGTACTTC. This sequence encodes CASRRQGNFYEQYF.

The chain is built from TRBV7-6 and TRBJ2-7; 7 nucleotides align to TRBD1. The CDR3 has 16 residues. V shed 5 bases and J 0 bases; nucleotides not matched to a gene: 10. The V gene's germline CDR1 is SGHVS and CDR2 FNYEAQ. In DNA, the CDR3 is TGTGCCAGCAGCGCACAGGGACAGCACAGCTCCTACGAGCAGTACTTC. This codes for CASSAQGQHSSYEQYF.

The V gene is TRBV3-1 (or the pseudogene TRBV3-2), the J gene TRBJ2-4; TRBD1 agrees at 8 bases. With 0 bases clipped from V and 4 bases from J, the junction kept 2 bases outside the gene matches. The V gene's germline CDR1 is LGHDT and CDR2 YNNKEL (reference sequence). CDR3 length: 15 amino acids. CDR3 DNA: TGTGCCAGCAGCCAAGAGTACAGGGGGAAAAACATTCAGTACTTC. Encoded protein: CASSQEYRGKNIQYF.

J is TRBJ2-1 and V is TRBV10-2; D gene unclear. CDR1 and CDR2 from the germline V gene are WSHSY and SAAADI. The germline V and J ends were trimmed by 3 bases and 0 bases, with 12 bases remaining between them. The CDR3 runs to 16 residues. Here the CDR3 DNA reads TGCGCCAGCAGTGATAGGCAGCGACGCTCCTACAATGAGCAGTTCTTC. Its translation: CASSDRQRRSYNEQFF.

The chain uses TRBV9 and TRBJ2-1; 8 bases match TRBD2. Germline trimming cut 4 bases from V and 10 bases from J; bases unmatched to any gene: 13. This CDR3 has 15 residues. Looked up from germline, CDR1 is SGDLS and CDR2 is YYNGEE. CDR3 loop: CASSSAGTRSREQFF. The CDR3 region has the DNA TGTGCCAGCAGCTCCGCCGGGACTAGGTCCAGGGAGCAGTTCTTC.

This clone was found once. The DNA for the CDR3 is TGTGCCAGCAGCCCCCAGGGGGCAACTAATGAAAAACTGTTTTTT. Protein sequence: CASSPQGATNEKLFF. This chain joins TRBV6-5 and TRBJ1-4; TRBD1 agrees at 7 bases. From germline, CDR1 is MNHEY and CDR2 SVGAGI. The CDR3 runs 15 residues. V gave up 6 bases and J gave up 0 bases; unmatched junction bases: 4.

The count of this clone is one. V usage is TRBV3-1 (or the pseudogene TRBV3-2) and J usage is TRBJ1-6, with no clear D. Germline V CDR1 and CDR2: LGHDT, YNNKEL (reference sequence). The CDR3 consists of 13 residues. V shed 3 bases and J shed 8 bases, with 8 bases lying between them. In nucleotides, the CDR3 is TGTGCCAGCAGCCACCGGGGAGATTCACCCCTCCACTTT. Encoded protein: CASSHRGDSPLHF.

The genes are TRBV12-3 or TRBV12-4 and TRBJ1-1, with D possibly matching TRBD1 (6 bases). The CDR3 is 12 residues long. The V end was cut by 3 bases, the J end by 10 bases, with 12 bases between. DNA of the CDR3: TGTGCCAGCAGTTTCGGGGGGCGAGTAGCTTTCTTT. Protein product: CASSFGGRVAFF.

In its sample, this clone was seen a few times. DNA for the CDR3: TGTGCCAGCAAATCAGAAGGAGACTATGGCTACACCTTC. Translating gives CASKSEGDYGYTF. J is TRBJ1-2 and V is TRBV13; D gene unclear. Germline-derived CDR1 and CDR2 are PRHDT and FYEKMQ (reference sequence). V lost 7 bases, J lost 3 bases, and 12 bases lay in between. The CDR3 covers 13 residues.

This chain uses TRBV6-4 with TRBJ2-1; TRBD2 is a possible D gene (5 bases). V lost 0 bases to trimming and J lost 8 bases, with 11 bases between them. The CDR3 covers 14 residues. Germline V gene lookup returns CDR1 MRHNA and CDR2 SNTAGT. The CDR3 DNA follows: TGTGCCAGCAGTGACTCGGATAGCGTGGATGAGCAGTTCTTC. Protein sequence: CASSDSDSVDEQFF.

The chain has TRBV5-4 and TRBJ1-4; 8 bases agree with TRBD1. This CDR3 is built from 15 residues. V was pared by 2 bases and J by 5 bases, with 5 bases of the junction left unmatched. CDR1 SGHNT and CDR2 YYREEE come from the germline V gene (reference sequence). In nucleotides, the CDR3 is TGTGCCAGCAGCTTAAGAGGACAGGGAAATGAAAAACTGTTTTTT. This translates into CASSLRGQGNEKLFF.

The J gene is TRBJ1-1, the V gene TRBV4-1; TRBD1 matches 9 bases. The ends lost 4 bases at V and 0 bases at J; junction bases unmatched: 3. The CDR3 loop spans 15 amino acids. Germline CDR1 is MGHRA and CDR2 is YSYEKL. The DNA for the CDR3 is TGCGCCAGCAGCCCAGGACAGGGGTTGAACACTGAAGCTTTCTTT. This codes for CASSPGQGLNTEAFF.

The CDR3 loop reads CASRRWDRASKGSYEQYF. CDR3 bases: TGCGCCAGCAGACGATGGGACAGGGCCTCGAAGGGGTCCTACGAGCAGTACTTC. This chain links TRBV5-1 with TRBJ2-7, with 9 bases aligning to TRBD1. CDR1 is SGHRS, CDR2 YFSETQ, per germline. The V gene end was trimmed by 5 bases and the J gene end by 1 base; junction bases not matched to a gene: 16. CDR3 size: 18 residues.

The chain has TRBV5-1 and TRBJ2-3; 7 nucleotides align to TRBD2. This CDR3 is built from 15 residues. V gave up 5 bases and J gave up 5 bases; unmatched junction bases: 11. Looked up from germline, CDR1 is SGHRS and CDR2 is YFSETQ. The CDR3 loop reads CASRSRGDSIDTQYF. The CDR3 DNA reads TGCGCCAGCAGATCCCGGGGGGACTCAATAGATACGCAGTATTTT.

The chain has TRBV5-1 and TRBJ2-7; weak D call: TRBD2 (5 bases). This CDR3 contains 16 residues. Deletions cut 0 bases from V and 2 bases from J, with 15 bases between. Germline V CDR1 and CDR2: SGHRS, YFSETQ. CDR3 loop: CASSLGSGEGPYEQYF. The CDR3 DNA reads as TGCGCCAGCAGCTTGGGGTCCGGGGAAGGCCCCTACGAGCAGTACTTC.

The CDR3: CASSEEGLPYNEQFF. CDR3 DNA sequence: TGTGCCAGCAGTGAAGAGGGGCTCCCCTACAATGAGCAGTTCTTC. The chain uses TRBV6-1 and TRBJ2-1, with D maybe TRBD1 (5 bases). Trimming removed 1 base from V and 2 bases from J, with 9 bases in between. CDR1 is MNHNS and CDR2 is SASEGT in the germline V gene. The CDR3 runs to 15 residues.

The chain combines TRBV5-1 with TRBJ1-2; TRBD1 agrees at 8 bases. Per the germline V gene, CDR1 is SGHRS and CDR2 is YFSETQ. Trimming at V came to 0 bases and at J to 6 bases, leaving 4 bases not matched to a gene. The CDR3 is 14 residues long. This CDR3 is CASSLGGQGHGYTF. The CDR3 nucleotides are TGCGCCAGCAGCTTGGGAGGACAGGGACATGGCTACACCTTC.